The 26 T cell receptor beta chains in this list originate from one sample, sequenced in a study of intratumoral heterogeneity in liver cancer. TCRdb's copy holds only in-frame clones and misses some; the assay was immunoSEQ multiplex PCR. The repertoire holds about 6,200 clones, 60% to 85% seen once, with more than 35% in the top ten. Tumour samples came from separate, distinct regions of the hepatocellular carcinoma nodule. The sample here was tumor tissue, taken before any cancer treatment. Every receptor here comes from a woman in her seventies with hepatocellular carcinoma.

The rearrangement uses TRBV5-6 and TRBJ2-5; D is perhaps TRBD1 or TRBD2 (5 bases each). Germline CDR1 SGHDT, CDR2 YYEEEE. The germline V and J ends were trimmed by 0 bases and 2 bases, with 14 bases remaining between them. The CDR3 sequence is 16 residues long. The CDR3 sequence is CASSLETGTVQETQYF. Written as DNA, the CDR3 is TGTGCCAGCAGCTTGGAAACCGGGACCGTTCAAGAGACCCAGTACTTC. The complete variable domain, with remaining parts taken from reference TRBV5-6 and TRBJ2-5, reads DAGVTQSPTHLIKTRGQQVTLRCSPKSGHDTVSWYQQALGQGPQFIFQYYEEEERQRGNFPDRFSGHQFPNYSSELNVNALLLGDSALYLCASSLETGTVQETQYFGPGTRLLVL.

The CDR3 is CASSLTPTGSILHF. As DNA, the CDR3 is TGTGCCAGCAGTCTTACGCCGACAGGGAGCATCCTCCACTTT. J is TRBJ1-6 and V is TRBV27; the match to TRBD1 covers 7 bases. With 5 bases clipped from V and 15 bases from J, the junction kept 13 bases outside the gene matches. CDR3 length: 14 residues. Germline V gives CDR1 MNHEY, CDR2 SMNVEV (reference sequence).

This clone is labeled large (0.1 to 1%). The chain carries TRBV2 and TRBJ2-2; D is possibly TRBD2 (5 bases). The CDR3 runs to 13 residues. V dropped 8 bases and J dropped 7 bases, with 14 bases sitting between them. Per germline, CDR1 SNHLY and CDR2 FYNNEI. The CDR3 sequence is CASEASWGGELFF. The CDR3 DNA sequence: TGTGCCAGCGAAGCTAGCTGGGGCGGGGAGCTGTTTTTT.

This clone was found once. The V gene is TRBV5-6, the J gene TRBJ2-5, with D unresolved. This CDR3 spans 13 amino acids. V lost 4 bases and J lost 3, with 10 bases in between. The germline CDR1 and CDR2 sequences are SGHDT and YYEEEE. Here the CDR3 DNA reads TGTGCCAGCAGCCCAAACTTCAAAGAGACCCAGTACTTC. It translates to CASSPNFKETQYF.

Turning to this clone: This CDR3 is also generated by other DNA sequences in the sample. The V call is TRBV6-6, the J call TRBJ2-1; D is possibly TRBD2 (5 bases). The CDR3 is 13 residues long. V was pared by 5 bases and J by 0 bases, with 5 bases between. Germline loops: CDR1 MNHNY, CDR2 SVGAGI (reference sequence). CDR3 nucleotide sequence: TGTGCCAGCAGTCGGGACTCCTACAATGAGCAGTTCTTC. It codes for CASSRDSYNEQFF.

This clone was seen a handful of times. The chain couples TRBV3-1 (or the pseudogene TRBV3-2) to TRBJ2-4, with a weak D call TRBD1 (5 bases). Trimming removed 4 bases at V and 8 bases at J, with 9 bases between. This CDR3 region has 12 residues. Germline values: CDR1 LGHDT, CDR2 YNNKEL (reference sequence). The DNA of the CDR3 is TGTGCCAGCAGCCGGCTAGGGGACATTCAGTACTTC. This codes for CASSRLGDIQYF.

The chain uses TRBV6-5 and TRBJ2-3; D remains unclear. The CDR3 covers 14 residues. CDR1 and CDR2 (germline): MNHEY, SVGAGI. V was clipped by 6 bases and J by 0 bases, with 10 bases between them. This CDR3 reads CASSIGPSTDTQYF. DNA of the CDR3: TGTGCCAGCAGCATAGGGCCTAGCACAGATACGCAGTATTTT.

The chain employs TRBV5-6 and TRBJ2-2, with D hard to call. Germline V gives CDR1 SGHDT, CDR2 YYEEEE. V lost 0 bases and J lost 9, with 6 bases in between. This CDR3 spans 12 amino acids. CDR3 sequence (DNA): TGTGCCAGCAGCTTGGCGGCGCGGGAGCTGTTTTTT. As protein: CASSLAARELFF.

The chain is built from TRBV5-6 and TRBJ2-7; a possible D gene is TRBD2 (6 bases). V gave up 4 bases and J gave up 4 bases, with 21 bases separating them. In germline, CDR1 is SGHDT, CDR2 YYEEEE. This CDR3 comprises 16 residues. The CDR3 nucleotides read TGTGCCAGCAGCCGGAAGCGGGTCCTCCTTCAATACGAGCAGTACTTC. Protein product: CASSRKRVLLQYEQYF.

The genes are TRBV19 and TRBJ2-5, with D perhaps being TRBD1 or TRBD2 (7 bases each). The V and J ends lost 6 bases and 5 bases respectively, with 25 bases between them. Germline V gene data show CDR1 as LNHDA and CDR2 as SQIVND (reference sequence). CDR3 length: 17 residues. For the CDR3, the DNA is TGTGCCAGTAGCCCGACATTCAGGGGGGGACGAGTGGAGACCCAGTACTTC. Its protein product is CASSPTFRGGRVETQYF.

This clone appeared once. The gene calls are TRBV6-5 and TRBJ2-3; a possible D gene is TRBD2 (5 bases). The CDR3 covers 13 residues. Germline V gene data show CDR1 as MNHEY and CDR2 as SVGAGI. The V end lost 6 bases, the J end lost 2 bases, and 9 bases lay between the germline ends. CDR3 nucleotide sequence: TGTGCCAGCAGAAAAGCGGCCACAGATACGCAGTATTTT. Amino acid sequence: CASRKAATDTQYF.

Judged by abundance, this clone is large. The V call is TRBV5-6, the J call TRBJ2-1; D is tentatively TRBD1 or TRBD2 (5 bases each). This CDR3 has 16 amino acids. The germline V gene encodes CDR1 SGHDT and CDR2 YYEEEE. The V gene lost 4 bases and the J gene lost 4 bases, with 18 bases spanning the gap. CDR3 sequence reads: CASSLPRGADYNEQFF. The CDR3 region has the DNA TGTGCCAGCAGCCTCCCGAGAGGGGCCGATTACAATGAGCAGTTCTTC.

The gene calls are TRBV20-1 and TRBJ2-3; no firm D call. The length of the CDR3 is 11 residues. CDR1 is DFQATT, CDR2 SNEGSKA, per germline (reference sequence). V was clipped by 3 bases and J by 6 bases, with 7 bases between them. DNA for the CDR3: TGCAGTGCTAGTGAGGTCGATACGCAGTATTTT. Translated: CSASEVDTQYF.

This clone was detected a few times. The chain has TRBV4-2 and TRBJ2-2, with TRBD2 matching 11 bases. After removal of 3 bases from V and 5 bases from J, the junction contained 5 bases not matched to a gene. This CDR3 region has 16 residues. Looked up from germline, CDR1 is LGHNA and CDR2 is YNFKEQ. The CDR3 DNA is TGTGCCAGCAGCCACCCAATAGCGGGAGGGACCGGGGAGCTGTTTTTT. It specifies CASSHPIAGGTGELFF.

V usage is TRBV10-3 and J usage is TRBJ1-2, with no clear D. V lost 2 bases and J 0 bases, leaving 1 base between the germline ends. This CDR3 spans 12 amino acids. Germline CDR1 reads ENHRY; CDR2 reads SYGVKD. Written as DNA, the CDR3 is TGTGCCATCAGTGAGACTAACTATGGCTACACCTTC. Translation: CAISETNYGYTF.

A few counts support this clone. The chain recombines TRBV19 with TRBJ1-5; 8 nucleotides line up with TRBD1. V dropped 4 bases and J dropped 6; count of bases not matched to a gene: 5. Germline values: CDR1 LNHDA, CDR2 SQIVND (reference sequence). This CDR3 has 14 residues. This CDR3 reads CASSTTGEAQPQHF. CDR3 sequence (DNA): TGTGCCAGTAGTACGACAGGGGAGGCTCAGCCCCAGCATTTT.

A few counts support this clone. V usage is TRBV7-9 and J usage is TRBJ1-5; perhaps TRBD1 as D (5 bases). CDR1 and CDR2 from the germline V gene are SEHNR and FQNEAQ (reference sequence). The CDR3 has 15 residues. V lost 6 bases and J 2 bases, leaving 14 bases between the germline ends. CDR3 nucleotides: TGTGCCAGCAGTTCCCTCGGGGCTGGCAATCAGCCCCAGCATTTT. This translates into CASSSLGAGNQPQHF.

The rearrangement links TRBV5-4 to TRBJ2-7; D may be TRBD2 (6 bases). The CDR3 length is 13 residues. CDR1 SGHNT and CDR2 YYREEE come from the germline V gene (reference sequence). V lost 2 bases and J 3 bases, leaving 9 bases between the germline ends. The CDR3 protein is CASSLGGNYEQYF. The CDR3 bases are TGTGCCAGCAGCTTAGGCGGGAACTACGAGCAGTACTTC.

The V call is TRBV27, the J call TRBJ1-5; tentative D call: TRBD1 (5 bases). The V end lost 3 bases, the J end lost 0 bases, and 15 bases lay between the germline ends. The germline gives CDR1 MNHEY, CDR2 SMNVEV (reference sequence). The CDR3 has 17 amino acids. CDR3 nucleotides: TGTGCCAGCAGTTTGGTAGTTCCAGGGATTAGCAATCAGCCCCAGCATTTT. Residues: CASSLVVPGISNQPQHF.

The rearrangement uses TRBV5-3 and TRBJ1-4; unclear D gene. TRBV5-3 is noted as an ORF with a role that remains uncertain. The CDR3 length is 16 residues. Trimming removed 0 bases from V and 0 bases from J, with 9 bases in between. CDR3 DNA: TGTGCCAGAAGCTTGGGGCAGATTGCAACTAATGAAAAACTGTTTTTT. Protein sequence: CARSLGQIATNEKLFF.

V usage is TRBV24-1 and J usage is TRBJ2-1, with D perhaps matching TRBD1 or TRBD2 (5 bases each). The CDR3 runs to 14 residues. Germline CDR1 reads KGHDR; CDR2 reads SFDVKD. V gave up 8 bases and J gave up 0 bases, with 10 bases separating them. CDR3 bases: TGTGCCACCATGAAGGGGAGCTCCTACAATGAGCAGTTCTTC. Residues: CATMKGSSYNEQFF.

The chain links TRBV7-8 to TRBJ2-3; no reliable D call. The CDR3 is 12 amino acids. V lost 5 bases and J lost 3, with 6 bases in between. CDR1 is SGHVS and CDR2 is FQNEAQ in the germline V gene. DNA of the CDR3: TGTGCCAGCAGCCCACGAACAGATACGCAGTATTTT. Amino acid sequence: CASSPRTDTQYF.

This clone was counted a few times. The chain employs TRBV12-5 and TRBJ2-2; D unresolved. The length of the CDR3 is 12 residues. CDR1 is LGHNT, CDR2 FRNRAP, per germline. V gave up 1 base and J gave up 6 bases, with 3 bases separating them. The CDR3 loop reads CASGLGPGELFF. The CDR3 bases are TGTGCTAGTGGTTTGGGGCCCGGGGAGCTGTTTTTT.

This rearrangement joins TRBV30 to TRBJ1-1; D is unclear. The CDR3 runs 12 residues. The germline V gene has CDR1 GTSNPN and CDR2 SVGIG (reference sequence). The V gene lost 5 bases and the J gene lost 4 bases, with 11 bases spanning the gap. The CDR3 region has the DNA TGTGCCTGGGCGGACCGCGGCACTGAAGCTTTCTTT. Its translation: CAWADRGTEAFF.

The genes are TRBV27 and TRBJ2-2, with 10 nucleotides matching TRBD1. V lost 3 bases to trimming and J lost 5 bases; unmatched junction nucleotides: 3. The CDR3 length is 15 residues. The germline V gene encodes CDR1 MNHEY and CDR2 SMNVEV (reference sequence). This chain's CDR3 is CASSFGQGGTGELFF. The DNA for the CDR3 is TGTGCCAGCAGTTTTGGACAGGGGGGTACCGGGGAGCTGTTTTTT.

V is TRBV5-1 and J is TRBJ2-7; D remains ambiguous. The CDR3 spans 14 residues. Germline values: CDR1 SGHRS, CDR2 YFSETQ. The V end was cut by 4 bases, the J end by 2 bases, with 13 bases between. CDR3 in amino acids: CASSPISETYEQYF. The CDR3 region has the DNA TGCGCCAGCAGCCCCATTAGTGAAACCTACGAGCAGTACTTC.